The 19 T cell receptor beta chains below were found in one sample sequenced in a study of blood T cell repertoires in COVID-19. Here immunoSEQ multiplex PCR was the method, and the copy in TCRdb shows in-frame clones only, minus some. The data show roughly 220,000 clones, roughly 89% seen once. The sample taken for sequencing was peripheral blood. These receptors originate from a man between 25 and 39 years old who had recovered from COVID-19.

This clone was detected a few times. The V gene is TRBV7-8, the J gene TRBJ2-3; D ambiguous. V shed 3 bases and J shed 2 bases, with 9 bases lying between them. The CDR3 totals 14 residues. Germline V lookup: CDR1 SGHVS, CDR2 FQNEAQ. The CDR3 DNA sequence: TGTGCCAGCAGCTTCAGGATTTCCACAGATACGCAGTATTTT. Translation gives CASSFRISTDTQYF.

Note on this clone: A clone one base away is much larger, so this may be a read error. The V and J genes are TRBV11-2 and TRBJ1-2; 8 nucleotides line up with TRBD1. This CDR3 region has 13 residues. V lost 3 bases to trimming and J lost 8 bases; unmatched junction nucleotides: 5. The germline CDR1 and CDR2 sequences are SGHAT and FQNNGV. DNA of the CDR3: TGTGCCAGCAGCTTTGCAGGGGGCGGGGGCTACACCTTC. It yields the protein CASSFAGGGGYTF. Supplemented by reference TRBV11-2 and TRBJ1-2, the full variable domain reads EAGVAQSPRYKIIEKRQSVAFWCNPISGHATLYWYQQILGQGPKLLIQFQNNGVVDDSQLPKDRFSAERLKGVDSTLKIQPAKLEDSAVYLCASSFAGGGGYTFGSGTRLTVV.

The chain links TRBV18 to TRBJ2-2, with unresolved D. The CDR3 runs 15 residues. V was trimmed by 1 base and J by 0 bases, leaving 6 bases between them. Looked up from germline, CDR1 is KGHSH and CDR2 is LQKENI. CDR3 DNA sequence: TGTGCCAGCTCACCACTTTCAGCGAACACCGGGGAGCTGTTTTTT. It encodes CASSPLSANTGELFF.

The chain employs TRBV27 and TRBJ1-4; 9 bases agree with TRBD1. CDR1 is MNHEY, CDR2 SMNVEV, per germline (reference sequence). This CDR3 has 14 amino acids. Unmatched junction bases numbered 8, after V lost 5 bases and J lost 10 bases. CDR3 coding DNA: TGTGCCAGCAGTACCGGGACAGGGCCCGCAAAACTGTTTTTT. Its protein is CASSTGTGPAKLFF.

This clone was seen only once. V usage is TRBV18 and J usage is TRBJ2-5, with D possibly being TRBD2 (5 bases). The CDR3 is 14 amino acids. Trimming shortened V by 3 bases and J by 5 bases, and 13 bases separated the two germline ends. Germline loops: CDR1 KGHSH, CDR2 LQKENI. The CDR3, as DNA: TGTGCCAGCTCACCCCTATCAACGGGGGAGACCCAGTACTTC. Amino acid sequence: CASSPLSTGETQYF.

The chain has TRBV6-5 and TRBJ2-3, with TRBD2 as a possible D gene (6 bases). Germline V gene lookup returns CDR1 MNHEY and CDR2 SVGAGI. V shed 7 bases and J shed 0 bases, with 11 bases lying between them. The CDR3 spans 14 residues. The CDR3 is CASIWGTSTDTQYF. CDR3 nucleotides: TGTGCCAGCATCTGGGGGACTAGCACAGATACGCAGTATTTT.

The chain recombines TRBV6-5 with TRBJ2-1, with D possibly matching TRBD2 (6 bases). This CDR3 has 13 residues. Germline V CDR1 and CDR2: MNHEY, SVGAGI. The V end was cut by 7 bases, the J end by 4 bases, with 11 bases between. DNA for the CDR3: TGTGCCAGCAAGGTGGGGGGTTACAATGAGCAGTTCTTC. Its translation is CASKVGGYNEQFF.

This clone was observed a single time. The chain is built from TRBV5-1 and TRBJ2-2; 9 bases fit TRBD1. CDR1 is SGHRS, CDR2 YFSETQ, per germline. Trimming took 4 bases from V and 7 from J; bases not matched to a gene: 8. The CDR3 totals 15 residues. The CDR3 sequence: CASSPGQGPGGELFF. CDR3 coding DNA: TGCGCCAGCAGCCCCGGACAGGGGCCGGGCGGGGAGCTGTTTTTT. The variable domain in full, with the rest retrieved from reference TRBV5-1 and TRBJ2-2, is KAGVTQTPRYLIKTRGQQVTLSCSPISGHRSVSWYQQTPGQGLQFLFEYFSETQRNKGNFPGRFSGRQFSNSRSEMNVSTLELGDSALYLCASSPGQGPGGELFFGEGSRLTVL.

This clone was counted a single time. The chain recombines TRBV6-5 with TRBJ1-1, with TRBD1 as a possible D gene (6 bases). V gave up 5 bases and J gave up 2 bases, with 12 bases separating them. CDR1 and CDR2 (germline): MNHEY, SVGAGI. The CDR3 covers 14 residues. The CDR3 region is CASSLRGANTEAFF. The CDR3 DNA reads TGTGCCAGCAGTCTTCGGGGGGCCAACACTGAAGCTTTCTTT.

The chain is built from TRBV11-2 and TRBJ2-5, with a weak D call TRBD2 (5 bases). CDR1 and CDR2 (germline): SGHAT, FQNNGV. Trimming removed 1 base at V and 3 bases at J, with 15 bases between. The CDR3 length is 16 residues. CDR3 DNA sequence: TGTGCCAGCAGCTTAGTTGGCGGACTGCCAAAAGAGACCCAGTACTTC. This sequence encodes CASSLVGGLPKETQYF.

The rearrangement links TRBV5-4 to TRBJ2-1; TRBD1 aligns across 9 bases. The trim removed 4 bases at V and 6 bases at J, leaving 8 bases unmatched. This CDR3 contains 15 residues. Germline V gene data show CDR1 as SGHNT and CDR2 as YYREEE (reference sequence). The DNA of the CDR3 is TGTGCCAGCAGCGAGCGGACAGGGGATGTCAATGAGCAGTTCTTC. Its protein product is CASSERTGDVNEQFF.

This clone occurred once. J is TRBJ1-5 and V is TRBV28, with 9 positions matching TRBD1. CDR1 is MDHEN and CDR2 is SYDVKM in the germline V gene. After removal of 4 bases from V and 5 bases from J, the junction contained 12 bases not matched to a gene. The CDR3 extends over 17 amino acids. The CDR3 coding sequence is TGTGCCAGCAGTTCCACGGGACAGGGTAACGGGGATCAGCCCCAGCATTTT. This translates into CASSSTGQGNGDQPQHF. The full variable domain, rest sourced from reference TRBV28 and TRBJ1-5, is DVKVTQSSRYLVKRTGEKVFLECVQDMDHENMFWYRQDPGLGLRLIYFSYDVKMKEKGDIPEGYSVSREKKERFSLILESASTNQTSMYLCASSSTGQGNGDQPQHFGDGTRLSIL.

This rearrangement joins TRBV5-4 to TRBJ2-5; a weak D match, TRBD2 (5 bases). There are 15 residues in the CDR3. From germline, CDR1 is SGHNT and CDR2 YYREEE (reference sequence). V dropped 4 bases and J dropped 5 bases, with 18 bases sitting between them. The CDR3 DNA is TGTGCCAGCAGCGACAAGAGGGCGTCCGGTGAGACCCAGTACTTC. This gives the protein CASSDKRASGETQYF.

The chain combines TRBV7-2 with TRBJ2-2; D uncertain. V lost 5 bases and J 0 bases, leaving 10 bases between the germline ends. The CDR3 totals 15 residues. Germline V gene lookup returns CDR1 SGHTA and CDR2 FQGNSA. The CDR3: CASSHNLPNTGELFF. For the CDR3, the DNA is TGTGCCAGCAGCCACAATCTCCCGAACACCGGGGAGCTGTTTTTT.

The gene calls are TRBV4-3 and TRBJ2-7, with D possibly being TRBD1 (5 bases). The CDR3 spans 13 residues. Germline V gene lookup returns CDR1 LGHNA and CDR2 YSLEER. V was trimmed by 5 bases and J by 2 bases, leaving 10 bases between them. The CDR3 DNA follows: TGCGCCAGCAGCTCGTCCAGGGCCTACGAGCAGTACTTC. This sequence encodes CASSSSRAYEQYF.

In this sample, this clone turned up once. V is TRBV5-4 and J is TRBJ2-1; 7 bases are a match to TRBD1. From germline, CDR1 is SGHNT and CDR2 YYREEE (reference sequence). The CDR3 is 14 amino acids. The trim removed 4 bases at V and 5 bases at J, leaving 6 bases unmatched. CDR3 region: CASSPPTGNNEQFF. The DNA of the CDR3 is TGTGCCAGCAGCCCCCCGACAGGGAACAATGAGCAGTTCTTC.

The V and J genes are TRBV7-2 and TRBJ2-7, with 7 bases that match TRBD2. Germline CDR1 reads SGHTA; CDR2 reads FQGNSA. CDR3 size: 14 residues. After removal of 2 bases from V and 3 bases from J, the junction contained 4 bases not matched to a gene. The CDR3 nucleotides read TGTGCCAGCAGCTTACAGAGCGGGGACTACGAGCAGTACTTC. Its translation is CASSLQSGDYEQYF.

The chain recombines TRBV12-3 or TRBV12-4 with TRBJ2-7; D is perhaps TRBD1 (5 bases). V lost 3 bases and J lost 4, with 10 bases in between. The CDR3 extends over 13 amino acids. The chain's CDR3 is CASSFERGYEQYF. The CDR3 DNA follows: TGTGCCAGCAGTTTCGAAAGGGGTTACGAGCAGTACTTC.

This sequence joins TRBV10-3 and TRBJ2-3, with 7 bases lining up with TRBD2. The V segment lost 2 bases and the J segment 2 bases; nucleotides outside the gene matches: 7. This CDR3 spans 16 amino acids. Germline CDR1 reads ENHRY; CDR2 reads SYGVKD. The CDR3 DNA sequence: TGTGCCATCAGTGAGATTCCACTAGCGAACACAGATACGCAGTATTTT. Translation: CAISEIPLANTDTQYF.